These 29 T cell receptor beta chains share one sample of origin, sequenced in a study of blood T cells in healthy people across ages. A second PCR, run for roughly 7 to 11 cycles, used a sample-barcoded 5' primer plus a J-beta primer mix. Via MiXCR, TCRdb re-called the 5' RACE reads, giving one row per CDR3 protein. The sample yields about 580,000 distinct CDR3 sequences, 45% to 55% seen once. The sample was blood. Source of these receptors: an elderly man in good health.

This chain connects TRBV28 to TRBJ2-1; TRBD1 might be the D (6 bases). There are 13 residues in the CDR3. Deletions cut 6 bases from V and 6 bases from J, with 12 bases between. Per the germline V gene, CDR1 is MDHEN and CDR2 is SYDVKM. This chain's CDR3 is CASRHRVSNEQFF. CDR3 sequence (DNA): TGTGCCAGCAGGCACAGGGTTAGCAATGAGCAGTTCTTC.

The rearrangement joins TRBV20-1 to TRBJ1-4; D not resolved. Trimming removed 3 bases at V and 7 bases at J, with 21 bases between. The CDR3 extends over 16 amino acids. The germline V gene encodes CDR1 DFQATT and CDR2 SNEGSKA (reference sequence). The CDR3 DNA sequence: TGCAGTGCTAGTCCCCCTACGGGGTCCAGGCGTGAAAAACTGTTTTTT. Residues: CSASPPTGSRREKLFF.

Here the CDR3 DNA reads TGTGCCAGCAGCTTACAAGCTTATAGCAATCAGCCCCAGCATTTT. Protein sequence: CASSLQAYSNQPQHF. The rearrangement links TRBV7-2 to TRBJ1-5; D is uncertain. The V end lost 2 bases, the J end lost 0 bases, and 8 bases lay between the germline ends. The CDR3 covers 15 residues. Germline CDR1 reads SGHTA; CDR2 reads FQGNSA.

The rearrangement joins TRBV20-1 to TRBJ2-3; tentatively, D is TRBD1 or TRBD2 (6 bases each). V gave up 5 bases and J gave up 1 base, with 10 bases separating them. Germline CDR1 and CDR2: DFQATT and SNEGSKA (reference sequence). The length of the CDR3 is 13 residues. The CDR3, as DNA: TGCAGTGCTGGGGGCGGGGGCACAGATACGCAGTATTTT. The encoded protein is CSAGGGGTDTQYF.

V usage is TRBV4-2 and J usage is TRBJ1-2; 9 bases are shared with TRBD1. The germline V gene has CDR1 LGHNA and CDR2 YNFKEQ. Germline trimming cut 4 bases from V and 0 bases from J; bases unmatched to any gene: 6. This CDR3 contains 16 residues. The CDR3 here is CASSRGGDRANYGYTF. DNA for the CDR3: TGTGCCAGCAGCCGGGGAGGGGACAGGGCTAACTATGGCTACACCTTC.

The genes are TRBV9 and TRBJ2-7; either TRBD1 or TRBD2 may fit D (7 bases each). CDR3 size: 15 residues. Trimming removed 4 bases at V and 3 bases at J, with 17 bases between. CDR1 and CDR2 from the germline V gene are SGDLS and YYNGEE. The CDR3 DNA sequence: TGTGCCAGCAGCCCCGGGGAGGGACAGAACTACGAGCAGTACTTC. As protein: CASSPGEGQNYEQYF.

This clonotype was detected only a few times. The chain employs TRBV6-1 and TRBJ2-7, with 7 bases fitting TRBD1. CDR1 is MNHNS, CDR2 SASEGT, per germline. The ends lost 8 bases at V and 2 bases at J; junction bases unmatched: 6. The CDR3 totals 13 residues. The CDR3 sequence: CASEGQPTYEQYF. The CDR3 nucleotides read TGTGCCAGCGAGGGACAGCCGACCTACGAGCAGTACTTC.

V and J are TRBV3-1 and TRBJ2-3; D unclear. Germline assignment: CDR1 LGHDT and CDR2 YNNKEL (reference sequence). V lost 2 bases and J 2 bases, leaving 8 bases between the germline ends. This CDR3 has 14 amino acids. CDR3 DNA sequence: TGTGCCAGCAGCCAACACCCAGACACAGATACGCAGTATTTT. The encoded protein is CASSQHPDTDTQYF.

This chain links TRBV28 with TRBJ2-7; D is possibly TRBD1 or TRBD2 (5 bases each). In germline, CDR1 is MDHEN, CDR2 SYDVKM. This CDR3 comprises 15 residues. Trimming removed 5 bases from V and 4 bases from J, with 18 bases in between. CDR3 in amino acids: CASSPQLGVMYEQYF. CDR3 nucleotide sequence: TGTGCCAGCAGTCCCCAGTTGGGGGTGATGTACGAGCAGTACTTC.

This clonotype was counted many times. The V and J genes are TRBV20-1 and TRBJ2-7; D is possibly TRBD2 (6 bases). There are 11 residues in the CDR3. V shed 3 bases and J shed 4 bases, with 7 bases lying between them. Germline V gene data show CDR1 as DFQATT and CDR2 as SNEGSKA (reference sequence). Written as DNA, the CDR3 is TGCAGTGCTAGTGGAGGGTACGAGCAGTACTTC. This sequence encodes CSASGGYEQYF.

This clonotype showed up just a few times. The rearrangement links TRBV24-1 to TRBJ1-1; D ambiguous. CDR3 size: 13 residues. Germline assignment: CDR1 KGHDR and CDR2 SFDVKD. V was shortened by 10 bases and J by 4 bases, with 15 bases between the two germline ends. CDR3 coding DNA: TGTGCCACGGGCCGATCGGGGAGCACTGAAGCTTTCTTT. It encodes CATGRSGSTEAFF.

V usage is TRBV27 and J usage is TRBJ1-5; TRBD1 aligns across 8 bases. After removal of 4 bases from V and 2 bases from J, the junction contained 4 bases not matched to a gene. The CDR3 loop spans 15 amino acids. CDR1 is MNHEY and CDR2 is SMNVEV in the germline V gene (reference sequence). The CDR3: CASSSTGVGNQPQHF. Written as DNA, the CDR3 is TGTGCCAGCAGTTCGACAGGGGTCGGCAATCAGCCCCAGCATTTT.

The chain employs TRBV4-1 and TRBJ1-1; perhaps TRBD1 as D (6 bases). Germline CDR1 is MGHRA and CDR2 is YSYEKL. V was shortened by 4 bases and J by 5 bases, with 17 bases between the two germline ends. This CDR3 region has 15 residues. CDR3: CASSRGATRQTEAFF. CDR3 sequence (DNA): TGCGCCAGCAGCCGGGGGGCAACGAGGCAGACTGAAGCTTTCTTT.

This chain joins TRBV2 and TRBJ2-1, with D hard to call. Germline V lookup: CDR1 SNHLY, CDR2 FYNNEI. V dropped 5 bases and J dropped 10 bases, with 9 bases sitting between them. The CDR3 length is 11 residues. Written as DNA, the CDR3 is TGTGCCAGCAGTAGCCAGAGGGAGCAGTTCTTC. As protein: CASSSQREQFF.

A few counts support this clonotype. The V and J genes are TRBV6-2 or TRBV6-3 and TRBJ2-3; 11 bases match TRBD2. Germline CDR1 reads MNHEY; CDR2 reads SVGEGT. The CDR3 length is 16 residues. J lost 3 bases, V lost 8 bases, and 10 bases had no gene match. The CDR3 DNA reads as TGTGCCAGCGCCAGACTAGCGGGATTCGCTACAGATACGCAGTATTTT. This gives the protein CASARLAGFATDTQYF.

In nucleotides, the CDR3 is TGCGCCAGCAGCCAGTTCGCCGGGACTAGCGGGACCTACGAGCAGTACTTC. Residues: CASSQFAGTSGTYEQYF. The chain employs TRBV4-1 and TRBJ2-7; 13 positions match TRBD2. This CDR3 comprises 17 residues. With 3 bases clipped from V and 2 bases from J, the junction kept 7 bases outside the gene matches. From germline, CDR1 is MGHRA and CDR2 YSYEKL.

This clonotype has more than one count but fewer than ten. This chain connects TRBV29-1 to TRBJ2-3; perhaps TRBD1 as D (6 bases). The CDR3 is 14 residues long. Germline V gene lookup returns CDR1 SQVTM and CDR2 ANQGSEA. The V and J ends lost 8 bases and 1 base respectively, with 16 bases between them. The CDR3 protein is CSYHRDGGTDTQYF. The CDR3 region has the DNA TGCAGCTACCACAGGGATGGAGGCACAGATACGCAGTATTTT.

A remark on this clonotype: A much larger clone sits a single nucleotide away, making a read error possible. The chain has TRBV6-5 and TRBJ1-4; possibly TRBD1 for D (6 bases). V was trimmed by 6 bases and J by 8 bases, leaving 16 bases between them. The CDR3 is 14 amino acids. Germline V gene data show CDR1 as MNHEY and CDR2 as SVGAGI. The CDR3 nucleotides are TGTGCCAGCAGCCTGCGGAAGGGGGTCGAAAAACTGTTTTTT. This gives the protein CASSLRKGVEKLFF.

The genes are TRBV7-3 and TRBJ2-1, with 8 bases fitting TRBD2. The CDR3 covers 14 residues. CDR1 SGHTA and CDR2 FQGTGA come from the germline V gene. Germline trimming cut 11 bases from V and 4 bases from J; bases unmatched to any gene: 10. The CDR3 loop is CARGTSGPYNEQFF. Written as DNA, the CDR3 is TGTGCCCGGGGAACTAGCGGACCTTACAATGAGCAGTTCTTC.

Many counts were recorded for this clonotype. V is TRBV6-5 and J is TRBJ2-1; 10 bases agree with TRBD2. Germline V lookup: CDR1 MNHEY, CDR2 SVGAGI. CDR3 length equals 17 residues. The junction had 7 bases not matched to a gene; V was cut back by 0 bases and J by 5 bases. As DNA, the CDR3 is TGTGCCAGCAGTTACTCGAGTACTAGCGGGACCAACAATGAGCAGTTCTTC. Translation: CASSYSSTSGTNNEQFF.

This chain links TRBV2 with TRBJ1-2, with D possibly matching TRBD1 (6 bases). V was shortened by 8 bases and J by 5 bases, with 27 bases between the two germline ends. CDR3 length equals 17 residues. Looked up from germline, CDR1 is SNHLY and CDR2 is FYNNEI. CDR3 sequence (DNA): TGTGCCAGCGCCCTTGAGGGGCAACAGGGAGGAGGGTATGGCTACACCTTC. Translation: CASALEGQQGGGYGYTF. Variable domain in full (rest from reference TRBV2 and TRBJ1-2): EPEVTQTPSHQVTQMGQEVILRCVPISNHLYFYWYRQILGQKVEFLVSFYNNEISEKSEIFDDQFSVERPDGSNFTLKIRSTKLEDSAMYFCASALEGQQGGGYGYTFGSGTRLTVV.

The gene calls are TRBV29-1 and TRBJ1-4; D is perhaps TRBD1 (5 bases). This CDR3 is 12 amino acids long. Trimming cost V 6 bases and J 8 bases, with 13 bases left between them. Germline CDR1 reads SQVTM; CDR2 reads ANQGSEA. The CDR3 reads CSVSDSGEKLFF. The CDR3 DNA reads TGCAGCGTCTCCGACAGTGGCGAAAAACTGTTTTTT.

The V gene is TRBV20-1, the J gene TRBJ2-1; 7 bases match TRBD1. The CDR3 contains 13 residues. Germline CDR1 is DFQATT and CDR2 is SNEGSKA (reference sequence). The V segment lost 3 bases and the J segment 6 bases; nucleotides outside the gene matches: 5. The CDR3 spells CSASEGDSNEQFF. CDR3 DNA: TGCAGTGCTAGTGAGGGGGACAGCAATGAGCAGTTCTTC.

The rearrangement uses TRBV24-1 and TRBJ2-1; TRBD2 agrees at 8 bases. V lost 9 bases and J lost 7; bases outside the gene matches: 13. This CDR3 spans 15 amino acids. Germline assignment: CDR1 KGHDR and CDR2 SFDVKD. The CDR3 nucleotides are TGTGCCACCGGGGAAAGCGGGAGCGGCCTGAATGAGCAGTTCTTC. It translates to CATGESGSGLNEQFF.

This chain joins TRBV7-2 and TRBJ1-4; D ambiguous. The CDR3 sequence is 13 residues long. V was clipped by 3 bases and J by 1 base, with 3 bases between them. Germline CDR1 is SGHTA and CDR2 is FQGNSA. Written as DNA, the CDR3 is TGTGCCAGCAGCTTCCTAACTAATGAAAAACTGTTTTTT. Translating it yields CASSFLTNEKLFF.

The chain carries TRBV7-2 and TRBJ2-5, with 9 positions matching TRBD2. V was pared by 8 bases and J by 2 bases, with 3 bases of the junction left unmatched. Germline-derived CDR1 and CDR2 are SGHTA and FQGNSA. This CDR3 is 13 amino acids long. DNA for the CDR3: TGTGCCAGCCTAGCGGGGACACAAGAGACCCAGTACTTC. Translated: CASLAGTQETQYF.

The V call is TRBV20-1, the J call TRBJ1-1, with TRBD1 matching over 9 bases. Trimming cost V 8 bases and J 4 bases; bases outside gene matches: 11. Germline CDR1 reads DFQATT; CDR2 reads SNEGSKA (reference sequence). There are 14 residues in the CDR3. For the CDR3, the DNA is TGCAGTCCATCTAGCGGGGACAGGGTCACTGAAGCTTTCTTT. It yields the protein CSPSSGDRVTEAFF.

The rearrangement uses TRBV28 and TRBJ2-2; D gene ambiguous. The CDR3 runs 13 residues. The germline V and J ends were trimmed by 4 bases and 7 bases, with 10 bases remaining between them. The germline V gene has CDR1 MDHEN and CDR2 SYDVKM. The CDR3 bases are TGTGCCAGCAGTTCCGAGTTTGTCGGGGAGCTGTTTTTT. Translation gives CASSSEFVGELFF.

This clonotype was observed at least ten times. The V and J genes are TRBV4-3 and TRBJ2-1, with 9 bases identical to TRBD1. V lost 4 bases, J lost 4 bases, and 5 bases stayed unmatched. Germline CDR1 is LGHNA and CDR2 is YSLEER. This CDR3 spans 15 amino acids. The CDR3 protein is CASSRSGQGYNEQFF. The CDR3 DNA sequence: TGCGCCAGCAGCCGTTCGGGACAGGGATACAATGAGCAGTTCTTC.